This record concerns one T cell receptor (beta chain) sequence. Its antigen remains unknown. The data are from a study of T cell responses to AZD1222 COVID-19 vaccine. Study results and caveats: Of spike-specific TCRs, nearly half reportedly target regions left unmutated in variants.

Deletions cut 0 bases from V and 1 base from J, with 22 bases between. The germline gives CDR1 LGHNA, CDR2 YNFKEQ. This CDR3 has 20 residues. Clones were sequenced by immunoSEQ multiplex PCR, and TCRdb holds only the in-frame ones, with some missing. The sample contains around 100,000 clones, roughly 90% of which appear only once. The J gene is TRBJ1-5, the V gene TRBV4-2, with D tentatively TRBD1 (5 bases). The sample here was peripheral blood, taken on day 0 of AZD1222 vaccination. This TCR was sampled from an adult in good health. This CDR3 reads CASSQDPGGGGIGSNQPQHF. As DNA, the CDR3 is TGTGCCAGCAGCCAAGATCCCGGTGGGGGAGGGATTGGGAGCAATCAGCCCCAGCATTTT.